This T cell receptor (beta chain) is from a study of post-analysis software for immune sequencing data. Study-wide context: Relapsing-remitting, secondary progressive and progressive-relapsing forms made up the multiple sclerosis disease courses. General study points: There was significantly lower normalized Chao1 diversity in multiple sclerosis patients than in controls. F-measure co-clustering was strong for batch-matched samples. There were five TRBV segments more frequent in patients than controls, and TRBV5-6, TRBV5-1 and TRBV20-1 were among them.

The TCR beta cDNA libraries contained unique molecular identifiers. MiXCR, run by TCRdb on the PCR reads, gives a single entry per CDR3 protein. The sample lists roughly 670,000 distinct CDR3 sequences, roughly three fifths occurring once. On this clonotype itself: Antigen specificity is unknown.

CDR3 length equals 15 residues. With V trimmed by 0 bases and J by 4 bases, 8 bases remained unmatched. CDR1 is DFQATT and CDR2 is SNEGSKA in the germline V gene (reference sequence). This receptor was obtained from a girl between 2 and 10 years old with multiple sclerosis. Sequencing input: blood. The chain combines TRBV20-1 with TRBJ2-5; TRBD2 aligns across 7 bases. CDR3 sequence reads: CSARDRWRGSETQYF. The CDR3 DNA reads as TGCAGTGCTAGAGATCGCTGGCGGGGGTCAGAGACCCAGTACTTC.